Given below is one TCR beta chain in context. Antigen unknown. The CDR3 has 14 residues. In germline, CDR1 is SGHAT, CDR2 FQDESV (reference sequence). The ends lost 5 bases at V and 4 bases at J; junction bases unmatched: 4. The entry originates in a study of post-analysis software for immune sequencing data. Overall study: Progressive-relapsing, secondary progressive and relapsing-remitting multiple sclerosis were among the disease courses included. Findings of the study overall: Batch-matched samples strongly co-clustered by F measure. Compared with controls, patients showed significantly lower normalized Chao1 diversity. Among roughly 5 TRBV segments more frequent in patients than controls were TRBV5-6, TRBV5-1 and TRBV20-1.

TCR beta cDNA libraries had unique molecular identifiers. TCRdb processed the PCR reads anew with MiXCR; each CDR3 protein has one entry. The profile shows 820,000 or so distinct CDR3 sequences, roughly half of them singletons. Sequenced material: blood. The origin of this receptor is a girl between 5 and 17 years old with multiple sclerosis. This chain uses TRBV11-1 with TRBJ2-4; 8 positions agree with TRBD1. The CDR3 nucleotides read TGTGCCAGCAGCCCCGACAGGGGTAAAAACATTCAGTACTTC. It is translated as CASSPDRGKNIQYF.